The 29 T cell receptor beta chains below all came from one sample that was sequenced in a study of T cell changes during pregnancy in multiple sclerosis. Assay used: immunoSEQ multiplex PCR; TCRdb lists only in-frame clones, some missing. The table lists about 70,000 clones, more than 80% of them singletons, with roughly 1.2% in the top ten. Sequenced here: peripheral blood, sampled in the third trimester of pregnancy. All receptors derive from a female donor with multiple sclerosis, enrolled in a pregnancy study.

This chain links TRBV6-5 with TRBJ2-7; a weak D match, TRBD1 (5 bases). In germline, CDR1 is MNHEY, CDR2 SVGAGI. The CDR3 covers 15 residues. With 2 bases removed from V and 7 bases from J, the gap between germline ends came to 18 bases. CDR3 protein: CASSYRFWQGEEQYF. The CDR3 region has the DNA TGTGCCAGCAGTTACAGGTTTTGGCAGGGTGAAGAGCAGTACTTC.

The chain combines TRBV23-1 with TRBJ2-4; D is perhaps TRBD2 (6 bases). TRBV23-1 is an ORF, and what it does is uncertain. There are 20 residues in the CDR3. V was clipped by 0 bases and J by 0 bases, with 21 bases between them. The CDR3 is CASSQSASENVDLAKNIQYF. For the CDR3, the DNA is TGCGCCAGCAGTCAATCTGCTAGCGAAAACGTAGACTTAGCCAAAAACATTCAGTACTTC.

This chain links TRBV7-2 with TRBJ2-3; TRBD2 matches at 8 bases. The CDR3 has 15 residues. From germline, CDR1 is SGHTA and CDR2 FQGNSA. Losses at the gene ends were 2 bases for V and 0 bases for J; bases not matched to a gene: 1. In nucleotides, the CDR3 is TGTGCCAGCAGCTTATCTAGCGGGAGCACAGATACGCAGTATTTT. Amino acid sequence: CASSLSSGSTDTQYF.

Points on this clone: One end of the junction does not line up with germline, which may come from a read error. The chain joins TRBV7-3 to TRBJ1-1; D not resolved. CDR1 is SGHTA, CDR2 FQGTGA, per germline. This CDR3 comprises 13 residues. The DNA of the CDR3 is TGTGCCAGCACCTTAACCATGAACACTGAAGCTTTCTTT. Its protein product is CASTLTMNTEAFF.

V is TRBV2 and J is TRBJ2-1; the match to TRBD2 covers 8 bases. The length of the CDR3 is 16 residues. Per germline, CDR1 SNHLY and CDR2 FYNNEI. Losses at the gene ends were 1 base for V and 8 bases for J; bases not matched to a gene: 10. CDR3 in amino acids: CASSEDSGTSPYEQFF. CDR3 DNA sequence: TGTGCCAGCAGTGAAGATTCCGGGACTAGTCCTTATGAGCAGTTCTTC.

The rearrangement links TRBV5-5 to TRBJ1-1; D unclear. The CDR3 loop spans 15 amino acids. Deletions cut 0 bases from V and 2 bases from J, with 11 bases between. Looked up from germline, CDR1 is SGHKS and CDR2 is YYEKEE (reference sequence). The CDR3 DNA sequence: TGTGCCAGCAGCTTGGTTCCGACAAAAAACACTGAAGCTTTCTTT. Translating it yields CASSLVPTKNTEAFF.

This chain connects TRBV30 to TRBJ1-5; D is unclear. Gene TRBJ2-3 matches the end of the DNA better, so the J call may be wrong. This CDR3 is built from 14 residues. CDR1 and CDR2 from the germline V gene are GTSNPN and SVGIG (reference sequence). CDR3 region: CAGGHGNSNQPQYF. DNA for the CDR3: TGTGCCGGTGGTCACGGTAATAGCAATCAGCCCCAGTATTTT.

The gene calls are TRBV5-6 and TRBJ1-4, with a weak D call TRBD1 (6 bases). Trimming took off 1 base at V and 2 bases at J, with 9 bases between the two ends. Germline V gives CDR1 SGHDT, CDR2 YYEEEE. The CDR3 totals 15 residues. Here the CDR3 reads CASSLTGSTNEKLFF. CDR3 coding DNA: TGTGCCAGCAGCTTGACAGGGTCTACTAATGAAAAACTGTTTTTT.

V usage is TRBV9 and J usage is TRBJ1-1, with a weak D call TRBD1 (5 bases). Trimming cost V 3 bases and J 4 bases, with 16 bases left between them. The germline CDR1 and CDR2 sequences are SGDLS and YYNGEE. This CDR3 has 15 residues. CDR3 coding DNA: TGTGCCAGCAGCGGGGGGAGGGAAGTGGGCACTGAAGCTTTCTTT. It encodes CASSGGREVGTEAFF.

The rearrangement links TRBV7-2 to TRBJ2-3; D may be TRBD2 (6 bases). V gave up 5 bases and J gave up 2 bases, with 11 bases separating them. Per germline, CDR1 SGHTA and CDR2 FQGNSA. The CDR3 length is 14 residues. The CDR3 here is CASSPGLDTDTQYF. The CDR3 bases are TGTGCCAGCAGCCCGGGACTTGACACAGATACGCAGTATTTT. Using reference TRBV7-2 and TRBJ2-3 for the parts outside the CDR3, the full variable domain is GAGVSQSPSNKVTEKGKDVELRCDPISGHTALYWYRQSLGQGLEFLIYFQGNSAPDKSGLPSDRFSAERTGGSVSTLTIQRTQQEDSAVYLCASSPGLDTDTQYFGPGTRLTVL.

The chain couples TRBV19 to TRBJ1-5, with TRBD1 as a possible D gene (6 bases). V was shortened by 4 bases and J by 7 bases, with 14 bases between the two germline ends. The CDR3 is 14 residues long. Germline V lookup: CDR1 LNHDA, CDR2 SQIVND (reference sequence). The CDR3 DNA reads TGTGCCAGTAGTAGGACAGTCCTCGGGCAGCCCCAGCATTTT. This translates into CASSRTVLGQPQHF.

The chain joins TRBV7-2 to TRBJ1-1, with TRBD1 matching 7 bases. Germline CDR1 and CDR2: SGHTA and FQGNSA. V lost 2 bases to trimming and J lost 2 bases; unmatched junction nucleotides: 5. The CDR3 sequence is 15 residues long. CDR3: CASSLFAGGNTEAFF. For the CDR3, the DNA is TGTGCCAGCAGCTTATTCGCAGGGGGAAACACTGAAGCTTTCTTT.

The rearrangement uses TRBV19 and TRBJ2-2; D perhaps matches TRBD1 (7 bases). Between the trimmed V and J ends, which lost 4 bases and 0 bases, there was a span of 12 bases. From germline, CDR1 is LNHDA and CDR2 SQIVND (reference sequence). This CDR3 has 16 residues. The chain's CDR3 is CASSTRGTPNTGELFF. The DNA for the CDR3 is TGTGCCAGTAGTACCAGGGGGACTCCGAACACCGGGGAGCTGTTTTTT.

This sequence joins TRBV20-1 and TRBJ2-7; TRBD2 might be the D (6 bases). V dropped 3 bases and J dropped 6 bases, with 9 bases sitting between them. The CDR3 loop spans 11 amino acids. In germline, CDR1 is DFQATT, CDR2 SNEGSKA (reference sequence). The DNA for the CDR3 is TGCAGTGCTAGCGGGAGTAGCGAGCAGTACTTC. Its translation: CSASGSSEQYF.

The chain couples TRBV7-2 to TRBJ2-1, with TRBD1 as a possible D gene (5 bases). V was trimmed by 1 base and J by 8 bases, leaving 15 bases between them. Germline CDR1 reads SGHTA; CDR2 reads FQGNSA. The CDR3 covers 15 residues. The CDR3 is CASSLGGRVVHEQFF. The DNA of the CDR3 is TGTGCCAGCAGCTTAGGAGGCAGGGTCGTCCATGAGCAGTTCTTC.

V and J are TRBV10-1 and TRBJ2-7; 7 positions agree with TRBD1. This CDR3 has 15 residues. Germline-derived CDR1 and CDR2 are WNHNN and SYGVQD (reference sequence). V was pared by 0 bases and J by 3 bases, with 5 bases of the junction left unmatched. DNA of the CDR3: TGCGCCAGCAGTGAGTCTGGGACAGACCTCTACGAGCAGTACTTC. Translating it yields CASSESGTDLYEQYF.

This chain links TRBV28 with TRBJ2-1; 9 bases line up with TRBD2. Per germline, CDR1 MDHEN and CDR2 SYDVKM. With 0 bases clipped from V and 6 bases from J, the junction kept 9 bases outside the gene matches. The CDR3 is made up of 17 amino acids. The CDR3 here is CASSLWSGLAHFNEQFF. CDR3 nucleotide sequence: TGTGCCAGCAGTTTATGGTCGGGACTAGCTCATTTCAATGAGCAGTTCTTC. Full variable domain (missing parts from reference TRBV28 and TRBJ2-1): DVKVTQSSRYLVKRTGEKVFLECVQDMDHENMFWYRQDPGLGLRLIYFSYDVKMKEKGDIPEGYSVSREKKERFSLILESASTNQTSMYLCASSLWSGLAHFNEQFFGPGTRLTVL.

The rearrangement uses TRBV13 and TRBJ1-2, with D possibly being TRBD1 (6 bases). The CDR3 is made up of 13 amino acids. From germline, CDR1 is PRHDT and CDR2 FYEKMQ (reference sequence). V was clipped by 6 bases and J by 8 bases, with 16 bases between them. In DNA, the CDR3 is TGTGCCAGCAGGTCACAGGGAGTCTACGGCTACACCTTC. Its protein is CASRSQGVYGYTF.

V gene TRBV29-1 combines with J gene TRBJ1-1; TRBD1 is a possible D gene (5 bases). V lost 7 bases to trimming and J lost 1 base, with 13 bases between them. The CDR3 consists of 13 residues. Looked up from germline, CDR1 is SQVTM and CDR2 is ANQGSEA. The CDR3 region has the DNA TGCAGCGGAATAGACGGGGGGAACACTGAAGCTTTCTTT. Translating it yields CSGIDGGNTEAFF.

This clone was picked up a small number of times. The rearrangement links TRBV29-1 to TRBJ2-1; D might be TRBD2 (6 bases). CDR1 is SQVTM, CDR2 ANQGSEA, per germline. V lost 7 bases to trimming and J lost 12 bases, with 13 bases between them. CDR3 size: 10 residues. The DNA of the CDR3 is TGCAGCGCCACCCGGGACTCGCAGTTCTTC. Encoded protein: CSATRDSQFF.

This chain links TRBV29-1 with TRBJ2-5; 7 nucleotides line up with TRBD2. From germline, CDR1 is SQVTM and CDR2 ANQGSEA. The CDR3 contains 14 residues. V trimming: 4 bases; J trimming: 5 bases; junction bases outside the gene matches: 10. The CDR3: CSVVLGGRWETQYF. The CDR3 DNA is TGCAGCGTTGTTCTGGGAGGGCGGTGGGAGACCCAGTACTTC.

This clone appeared once. This rearrangement joins TRBV6-5 to TRBJ1-1; D possibly corresponds to TRBD1 (5 bases). The germline V gene has CDR1 MNHEY and CDR2 SVGAGI. V was clipped by 6 bases and J by 3 bases, with 14 bases between them. The CDR3 sequence is 14 residues long. This chain's CDR3 is CASRGTQGHTEAFF. Written as DNA, the CDR3 is TGTGCCAGCAGGGGGACTCAGGGTCACACTGAAGCTTTCTTT.

In DNA form, the CDR3 reads TGCGCCTACCGATACAGGGCGTCCGGGGAGCTGTTTTTT. It yields the protein CAYRYRASGELFF. This chain joins TRBV10-2 and TRBJ2-2, with D perhaps matching TRBD1 (6 bases). Trimming removed 11 bases from V and 6 bases from J, with 16 bases in between. The CDR3 loop spans 13 amino acids. Germline CDR1 WSHSY, CDR2 SAAADI.

The V and J genes are TRBV7-3 and TRBJ2-1; 10 bases line up with TRBD2. Germline CDR1 reads SGHTA; CDR2 reads FQGTGA. The CDR3 extends over 15 amino acids. The J segment lost 6 bases and the V segment lost 6 bases, leaving 8 bases of the junction unmatched. In DNA form, the CDR3 reads TGTGCCAGCAGTCCAACTAGCGGGAAAGTCAATGAGCAGTTCTTC. Its protein is CASSPTSGKVNEQFF.

This chain uses TRBV29-1 with TRBJ1-5; 7 nucleotides line up with TRBD1. With V trimmed by 7 bases and J by 4 bases, 7 bases remained unmatched. The germline V gene encodes CDR1 SQVTM and CDR2 ANQGSEA. The CDR3 is made up of 13 amino acids. CDR3 protein: CSARQGMNQPQHF. The CDR3 nucleotides read TGCAGCGCCCGACAGGGCATGAATCAGCCCCAGCATTTT.

The chain joins TRBV7-9 to TRBJ2-7, with 7 bases fitting TRBD1. The CDR3 covers 14 residues. V lost 4 bases, J lost 9 bases, and 12 bases stayed unmatched. Germline CDR1 and CDR2: SEHNR and FQNEAQ (reference sequence). Here the CDR3 reads CASSSDRSASTQYF. CDR3 in DNA: TGTGCCAGCAGCTCGGACAGGAGTGCCTCTACGCAGTACTTC.

The V gene is TRBV5-8, the J gene TRBJ1-3; TRBD1 is a possible D gene (5 bases). The CDR3 is 15 amino acids. Germline V lookup: CDR1 SGHTS, CDR2 YDEGEE. With 1 base removed from V and 0 bases from J, the gap between germline ends came to 8 bases. The CDR3 nucleotides are TGTGCCAGCAGCTTGCAGGGCCGCTCTGGAAACACCATATATTTT. It is translated as CASSLQGRSGNTIYF.

V and J are TRBV6-1 and TRBJ2-2; D may be TRBD1 (5 bases). V was cut by 6 bases and J by 1 base, with 9 bases left in between. In germline, CDR1 is MNHNS, CDR2 SASEGT. The length of the CDR3 is 14 residues. The CDR3 reads CASRKGQNTGELFF. Here the CDR3 DNA reads TGTGCCAGCAGAAAAGGACAGAACACCGGGGAGCTGTTTTTT.

This clone was seen a single time. This chain links TRBV7-9 with TRBJ1-3; the D is unclear. The CDR3 contains 13 residues. Germline V gene lookup returns CDR1 SEHNR and CDR2 FQNEAQ (reference sequence). V lost 3 bases and J lost 4, with 7 bases in between. CDR3 protein: CASSFEGGNTIYF. The CDR3, as DNA: TGTGCCAGCAGCTTCGAGGGAGGAAACACCATATATTTT.